These 31 T cell receptor beta chains originate from one sample sequenced in a study of regulatory T cells in long-lasting Graves disease. Both iRepertoire HTBI primers and Arm-PCR of CDR3 regions were used to build the TCR beta libraries. TCRdb redid the calling of the multiplex PCR reads with MiXCR, one entry per CDR3 protein. Here the sample spans fewer than 450,000 distinct CDR3 sequences, over 12% being singletons. This sample's time point: newly diagnosed GD, antithyroid drugs for less than 3 months. Preparation of the TCR library used RNA extracted from PBMCs. These same data were also listed under a study on T cells in Graves' hyperthyroidism and ophthalmopathy.

The sample consisted of peripheral blood mononuclear cells (PBMCs), taken at new diagnosis, from a patient treated with antithyroid drugs. The receptors originated from a woman in her thirties or forties with Graves disease.

This clonotype was picked up many times. The rearrangement joins TRBV11-3 to TRBJ2-3; D unresolved. This CDR3 spans 14 amino acids. Trimming took 9 bases from V and 0 from J, leaving 13 bases between them. Looked up from germline, CDR1 is SGHNT and CDR2 is YENEEA. The CDR3 nucleotides are TGTGCCAGTAAGGTAGAGGTGAGCACAGATACGCAGTATTTT. Its translation is CASKVEVSTDTQYF.

This clonotype was counted between two and nine times. The rearrangement links TRBV6-5 to TRBJ2-3; no reliable D call. The CDR3 loop spans 16 amino acids. Trimming left V 2 bases short and J 1 base short, with 13 bases between. The germline V gene has CDR1 MNHEY and CDR2 SVGAGI. CDR3: CASSYSARGGTDTQYF. CDR3 in DNA: TGTGCCAGCAGTTACAGCGCACGAGGTGGCACAGATACGCAGTATTTT.

This clonotype was seen many times. The genes are TRBV12-3 or TRBV12-4 and TRBJ1-1, with D uncertain. The ends were cut back, 2 bases at V and 1 base at J, with 5 bases in the middle. The CDR3 runs to 13 residues. CDR3 loop: CASSLPGNTEAFF. In nucleotides, the CDR3 is TGTGCCAGCAGTTTACCTGGGAACACTGAAGCTTTCTTT.

This clonotype was detected a few times. This chain links TRBV12-3 or TRBV12-4 with TRBJ2-3; 8 bases agree with TRBD1. The CDR3 is made up of 13 amino acids. J lost 3 bases, V lost 10 bases, and 6 bases had no gene match. The CDR3 region has the DNA TGTGCCATATGTCAGGGGGCGACAGATACGCAGTATTTT. It codes for CAICQGATDTQYF.

In its sample, this clonotype was seen many times. The DNA of the CDR3 is TGTGCCAGTAGAGGACCCGCCTACAATGAGCAGTTCTTC. Its translation is CASRGPAYNEQFF. The V gene is TRBV19, the J gene TRBJ2-1; D is unresolved. Germline V gives CDR1 LNHDA, CDR2 SQIVND (reference sequence). V was cut by 6 bases and J by 2 bases, with 8 bases left in between. CDR3 size: 13 residues.

Details on this clonotype: Just one base apart from a much larger clone, this may be a read error. The rearrangement joins TRBV5-6 to TRBJ2-3; 7 bases are a match to TRBD2. V was clipped by 3 bases and J by 2 bases; unmatched bases: 3. CDR3 length: 14 residues. Looked up from germline, CDR1 is SGHDT and CDR2 is YYEEEE. CDR3 residues: CASSSSGTTDTQYF. DNA of the CDR3: TGTGCCAGCAGCTCCAGCGGGACCACAGATACGCAGTATTTT.

This clonotype has more than one count but fewer than ten. The chain is built from TRBV12-3 or TRBV12-4 and TRBJ2-2; no firm D call. V was cut by 6 bases and J by 0 bases, with 11 bases left in between. The CDR3 totals 15 residues. The DNA for the CDR3 is TGTGCCAGCAGGCTACGGTTAACGAACACCGGGGAGCTGTTTTTT. This sequence encodes CASRLRLTNTGELFF.

This clonotype was counted at least ten times. The CDR3 reads CASSLEGGYNEQFF. CDR3 sequence (DNA): TGTGCCAGCAGCTTAGAAGGCGGCTACAATGAGCAGTTCTTC. The chain recombines TRBV11-3 with TRBJ2-1; unclear D gene. V lost 0 bases and J lost 3, with 6 bases in between. Germline V gene lookup returns CDR1 SGHNT and CDR2 YENEEA. The CDR3 totals 14 residues.

This clonotype appeared many times. V is TRBV14 and J is TRBJ2-2; the D is unclear. This CDR3 contains 13 residues. Trimming took 1 base from V and 5 from J, leaving 5 bases between them. Germline lookup yields CDR1 SGHDN and CDR2 FVKESK. CDR3 in amino acids: CASSQGVTGELFF. The CDR3 region has the DNA TGTGCCAGCAGCCAAGGAGTAACCGGGGAGCTGTTTTTT.

This clonotype was recorded at least ten times. The J gene is TRBJ2-5, the V gene TRBV27, with a possible D match to TRBD2 (6 bases). Germline CDR1 MNHEY, CDR2 SMNVEV (reference sequence). Trimming shortened V by 10 bases and J by 2 bases, and 14 bases separated the two germline ends. The CDR3 has 13 amino acids. CDR3 nucleotide sequence: TGTGCCACATCTGTGGGGGGACAAGAGACCCAGTACTTC. Translating it yields CATSVGGQETQYF.

This clonotype came up many times. The chain employs TRBV28 and TRBJ1-1; D call uncertain. V was cut by 5 bases and J by 10 bases, with 14 bases left in between. The CDR3 consists of 12 residues. Germline loops: CDR1 MDHEN, CDR2 SYDVKM. The chain's CDR3 is CASSPSLGGAFF. CDR3 DNA sequence: TGTGCCAGCAGTCCCTCGTTGGGTGGAGCTTTCTTT. Using reference TRBV28 and TRBJ1-1 for the parts outside the CDR3, the full variable domain is DVKVTQSSRYLVKRTGEKVFLECVQDMDHENMFWYRQDPGLGLRLIYFSYDVKMKEKGDIPEGYSVSREKKERFSLILESASTNQTSMYLCASSPSLGGAFFGQGTRLTVV.

This clonotype was counted many times. CDR3 protein: CASSQESAVTGNWYQETQYF. Written as DNA, the CDR3 is TGTGCCAGCAGCCAAGAATCAGCAGTTACCGGGAATTGGTATCAAGAGACCCAGTACTTC. The chain recombines TRBV14 with TRBJ2-5, with D maybe TRBD2 (5 bases). Germline V CDR1 and CDR2: SGHDN, FVKESK. The CDR3 covers 20 residues. Trimming left V 0 bases short and J 2 bases short, with 25 bases between. The variable domain in full, with the rest retrieved from reference TRBV14 and TRBJ2-5, is EAGVTQFPSHSVIEKGQTVTLRCDPISGHDNLYWYRRVMGKEIKFLLHFVKESKQDESGMPNNRFLAERTGGTYSTLKVQPAELEDSGVYFCASSQESAVTGNWYQETQYFGPGTRLLVL.

This clonotype has at least ten counts. The chain has TRBV6-5 and TRBJ1-6, with 8 positions matching TRBD1. Per germline, CDR1 MNHEY and CDR2 SVGAGI. The CDR3 loop spans 19 amino acids. Trimming took 4 bases from V and 9 from J; bases not matched to a gene: 20. CDR3 in amino acids: CASSSLPGGDRRDSSPLHF. The CDR3 DNA is TGTGCCAGCAGTTCTCTCCCTGGGGGGGACAGGCGAGATAGTTCACCCCTCCACTTT.

This clonotype was recorded at least ten times. The chain employs TRBV28 and TRBJ1-2; 8 bases map to TRBD1. The V and J ends lost 2 bases and 2 bases, in that order; junction bases with no gene match: 10. This CDR3 has 17 amino acids. The germline V gene encodes CDR1 MDHEN and CDR2 SYDVKM. The CDR3 DNA sequence: TGTGCCAGCAGTTTAGGAGGGCAGGGGGCGCGAAACTATGGCTACACCTTC. This sequence encodes CASSLGGQGARNYGYTF.

This chain uses TRBV7-9 with TRBJ2-7; 8 bases agree with TRBD1. Germline V gives CDR1 SEHNR, CDR2 FQNEAQ (reference sequence). V shed 5 bases and J 7 bases; nucleotides not matched to a gene: 4. The CDR3 consists of 12 residues. The CDR3 is CASSAGQGEQYF. The CDR3 DNA is TGTGCCAGCAGCGCCGGACAGGGTGAGCAGTACTTC.

This clonotype has more than one count but fewer than ten. This chain joins TRBV29-1 and TRBJ2-1; D remains unclear. Germline CDR1 SQVTM, CDR2 ANQGSEA. This CDR3 spans 10 amino acids. V dropped 4 bases and J dropped 6 bases, with 4 bases sitting between them. The CDR3 loop is CSVVVNEQFF. CDR3 DNA: TGCAGCGTTGTAGTCAATGAGCAGTTCTTC.

In regard to this clonotype: At one boundary the junction diverges from the germline segment, which might be a read error. The gene calls are TRBV7-2 and TRBJ2-7; D remains ambiguous. Germline V lookup: CDR1 SGHTA, CDR2 FQGNSA. The CDR3 consists of 15 residues. The CDR3 DNA reads as TGTGCCAGCAGCTTAGATAGACACAGCTCCTACGAGCGGTACTTC. Translation gives CASSLDRHSSYERYF.

This clonotype was seen repeatedly, ten times or more. The chain couples TRBV28 to TRBJ1-1; D possibly corresponds to TRBD1 (6 bases). V lost 8 bases and J 0 bases, leaving 7 bases between the germline ends. Per germline, CDR1 MDHEN and CDR2 SYDVKM. The CDR3 spans 12 residues. The CDR3 DNA follows: TGTGCCAGCGGACAGTTGAACACTGAAGCTTTCTTT. It translates to CASGQLNTEAFF. Together with reference TRBV28 and TRBJ1-1, the CDR3 gives the full variable domain: DVKVTQSSRYLVKRTGEKVFLECVQDMDHENMFWYRQDPGLGLRLIYFSYDVKMKEKGDIPEGYSVSREKKERFSLILESASTNQTSMYLCASGQLNTEAFFGQGTRLTVV.

This clonotype has a count of ten or more. The V and J genes are TRBV28 and TRBJ1-1, with TRBD1 matching over 8 bases. After removal of 5 bases from V and 8 bases from J, the junction contained 16 bases not matched to a gene. Germline CDR1 reads MDHEN; CDR2 reads SYDVKM. The length of the CDR3 is 16 residues. Here the CDR3 reads CASSPRTGRTSIEAFF. DNA of the CDR3: TGTGCCAGCAGTCCTCGGACAGGGCGTACCTCGATCGAAGCTTTCTTT.

This clonotype has ten or more counts. V is TRBV11-3 and J is TRBJ2-7, with TRBD2 identical over 11 bases. This CDR3 spans 13 amino acids. The V segment lost 4 bases and the J segment 6 bases; nucleotides outside the gene matches: 2. CDR1 and CDR2 (germline): SGHNT, YENEEA. DNA for the CDR3: TGTGCCAGCAGCTCTCTAGCGGGAGGCGAGCAGTACTTC. Translation: CASSSLAGGEQYF.

This clonotype was detected ten times or more. The rearrangement uses TRBV6-5 and TRBJ1-3, with TRBD1 identical over 8 bases. V gave up 4 bases and J gave up 8 bases; unmatched junction bases: 10. There are 15 residues in the CDR3. Germline CDR1 is MNHEY and CDR2 is SVGAGI. The CDR3: CASSSLPGGGYTIYF. In DNA form, the CDR3 reads TGTGCCAGCAGTTCCTTACCAGGGGGCGGTTACACCATATATTTT.

The chain employs TRBV14 and TRBJ2-1; 14 nucleotides agree with TRBD2. J gave up 15 bases and V 0 bases, and 4 bases lay outside the gene matches. The germline V gene has CDR1 SGHDN and CDR2 FVKESK. The CDR3 sequence is 14 residues long. CDR3 residues: CASSQEWTSGRPFF. In nucleotides, the CDR3 is TGTGCCAGCAGCCAAGAATGGACTAGCGGGAGGCCGTTCTTC.

This clonotype was observed a few times. This chain links TRBV19 with TRBJ2-3; 7 bases line up with TRBD1. CDR1 is LNHDA and CDR2 is SQIVND in the germline V gene (reference sequence). This CDR3 is built from 15 residues. Trimming removed 5 bases from V and 2 bases from J; junction bases left unmatched: 7. The CDR3 spells CASSPGQRNTDTQYF. CDR3 DNA: TGTGCCAGTAGTCCGGGACAGAGAAACACAGATACGCAGTATTTT.

This clonotype was counted ten times or more. In nucleotides, the CDR3 is TGTGCCAGCAGCGACAGGGGATACACCGGGGAGCTGTTTTTT. It codes for CASSDRGYTGELFF. The chain carries TRBV6-1 and TRBJ2-2, with 8 bases matching TRBD1. After removal of 6 bases from V and 3 bases from J, the junction contained 3 bases not matched to a gene. This CDR3 region has 14 residues. CDR1 and CDR2 from the germline V gene are MNHNS and SASEGT.

This clonotype was seen only a few times. The CDR3 bases are TGTGCCAGCGTCCTCAAGTATAGACGGAGCGGGGCCCCTACGAATACGCAGTATTTT. Its translation is CASVLKYRRSGAPTNTQYF. The rearrangement links TRBV6-1 to TRBJ2-3; 7 bases line up with TRBD2. CDR3 length: 19 amino acids. The junction had 27 bases not matched to a gene; V was cut back by 8 bases and J by 7 bases. Germline CDR1 MNHNS, CDR2 SASEGT.

There are a few counts of this clonotype. The rearrangement joins TRBV3-1 to TRBJ2-7; D gene uncertain. Germline CDR1 LGHDT, CDR2 YNNKEL (reference sequence). CDR3 size: 14 residues. V was pared by 1 base and J by 3 bases, with 10 bases between. In DNA, the CDR3 is TGTGCCAGCAGCCAAGTGGTCGGAGTCTACGAGCAGTACTTC. This gives the protein CASSQVVGVYEQYF.

This clonotype was observed many times. V and J are TRBV2 and TRBJ2-3; possible D gene TRBD2, 5 bases. V gave up 7 bases and J gave up 1 base, with 9 bases separating them. The germline CDR1 and CDR2 sequences are SNHLY and FYNNEI. The length of the CDR3 is 13 residues. CDR3: CASTDYGTDTQYF. CDR3 DNA: TGTGCCAGCACCGACTATGGCACAGATACGCAGTATTTT.

The chain uses TRBV14 and TRBJ2-1; D is undetermined. From germline, CDR1 is SGHDN and CDR2 FVKESK. Trimming shortened V by 3 bases and J by 4 bases, and 7 bases separated the two germline ends. CDR3 length: 13 residues. The CDR3 loop is CASSQFRYNEQFF. As DNA, the CDR3 is TGTGCCAGCAGCCAGTTTCGGTACAATGAGCAGTTCTTC.

There are many counts of this clonotype. The chain links TRBV12-3 or TRBV12-4 to TRBJ2-1; TRBD2 agrees at 13 bases. CDR3 size: 16 residues. J was trimmed by 4 bases and V by 8 bases; bases with no gene match: 8. The CDR3 nucleotides are TGTGCCAGCTCCCTTGCGGGACTAGCGGGGTACAATGAGCAGTTCTTC. It yields the protein CASSLAGLAGYNEQFF.

A few counts support this clonotype. The V gene is TRBV2, the J gene TRBJ2-3, with TRBD2 matching 15 bases. Germline V lookup: CDR1 SNHLY, CDR2 FYNNEI. The CDR3 is 16 amino acids. After removal of 6 bases from V and 4 bases from J, the junction contained 5 bases not matched to a gene. CDR3 amino acids: CASRAGTSGRSDTQYF. The CDR3 DNA reads TGTGCCAGCAGAGCCGGGACTAGCGGGAGGTCAGATACGCAGTATTTT.

With respect to this clonotype: A much bigger clone sits one base away, suggesting this may be a read error. V is TRBV2 and J is TRBJ1-2; TRBD1 is a possible D gene (6 bases). The CDR3 runs to 13 residues. Germline V CDR1 and CDR2: SNHLY, FYNNEI. Here the CDR3 reads CASKNKGVYGHTF. As DNA, the CDR3 is TGTGCCAGCAAGAACAAGGGGGTCTATGGCCACACCTTC.